The 20 T cell receptor beta chains listed next were all sequenced from one sample in a study of PD-L1 blockade in urothelial cancer. Time point: pretreatment peripheral blood. Clones were sequenced by immunoSEQ multiplex PCR, and TCRdb holds only the in-frame ones, with some missing. The sample includes about 80,000 clones, roughly 80% of them seen just once. The source was PBMCs, collected around atezolizumab (anti-PD-L1) treatment. The receptors were sampled from a man aged 35 to 55 with urothelial cancer.

The chain combines TRBV29-1 with TRBJ2-7, with unresolved D. V lost 6 bases and J lost 0, with 18 bases in between. CDR3 size: 15 residues. Germline V lookup: CDR1 SQVTM, CDR2 ANQGSEA. CDR3 bases: TGCAGCGTCACCCCGTCCAAAAGGAGCTCCTACGAGCAGTACTTC. This encodes CSVTPSKRSSYEQYF.

V and J are TRBV11-3 and TRBJ2-7; the D gene is possibly TRBD2 (6 bases). CDR3 length equals 15 residues. Between the trimmed V and J ends, which lost 1 base and 0 bases, there was a span of 10 bases. Per germline, CDR1 SGHNT and CDR2 YENEEA. CDR3 DNA sequence: TGTGCCAGCAGCTTAGGGGCCGGGAGCTCCTACGAGCAGTACTTC. It codes for CASSLGAGSSYEQYF.

This clone appeared once. The V gene is TRBV11-2, the J gene TRBJ2-1; 9 nucleotides match TRBD1. The length of the CDR3 is 15 residues. The germline CDR1 and CDR2 sequences are SGHAT and FQNNGV. Trimming cost V 1 base and J 8 bases; bases outside gene matches: 6. As DNA, the CDR3 is TGTGCCAGCAGCTTAGTGGGACAGGGCGTCGATGAGCAGTTCTTC. Protein: CASSLVGQGVDEQFF. Together with reference TRBV11-2 and TRBJ2-1, the CDR3 gives the full variable domain: EAGVAQSPRYKIIEKRQSVAFWCNPISGHATLYWYQQILGQGPKLLIQFQNNGVVDDSQLPKDRFSAERLKGVDSTLKIQPAKLEDSAVYLCASSLVGQGVDEQFFGPGTRLTVL.

This rearrangement joins TRBV28 to TRBJ2-7, with D unclear. This CDR3 contains 13 residues. Germline V gene lookup returns CDR1 MDHEN and CDR2 SYDVKM. V was shortened by 6 bases and J by 2 bases, with 11 bases between the two germline ends. The CDR3 sequence: CASSSSTPYEQYF. The CDR3 DNA reads as TGTGCCAGCAGCTCCTCTACTCCCTACGAGCAGTACTTC.

The CDR3 here is CAWSGGINQPQHF. In nucleotides, the CDR3 is TGTGCCTGGTCAGGGGGCATCAATCAGCCCCAGCATTTT. This chain joins TRBV30 and TRBJ1-5; TRBD1 matches at 8 bases. The trim removed 5 bases at V and 3 bases at J, leaving 3 bases unmatched. This CDR3 comprises 13 residues. Germline V gene data show CDR1 as GTSNPN and CDR2 as SVGIG (reference sequence). Full variable domain (missing parts from reference TRBV30 and TRBJ1-5): SQTIHQWPATLVQPVGSPLSLECTVEGTSNPNLYWYRQAAGRGLQLLFYSVGIGQISSEVPQNLSASRPQDRQFILSSKKLLLSDSGFYLCAWSGGINQPQHFGDGTRLSIL.

The J gene is TRBJ1-1, the V gene TRBV27; 8 nucleotides agree with TRBD1. V gave up 5 bases and J gave up 0 bases; unmatched junction bases: 2. In germline, CDR1 is MNHEY, CDR2 SMNVEV (reference sequence). The CDR3 has 14 amino acids. The CDR3 DNA follows: TGTGCCAGCAGTCCACAGGGGGTGAACACTGAAGCTTTCTTT. Protein sequence: CASSPQGVNTEAFF.

The rearrangement links TRBV9 to TRBJ2-5; possible D gene TRBD1, 5 bases. The CDR3 has 12 amino acids. Trimming shortened V by 4 bases and J by 5 bases, and 9 bases separated the two germline ends. Germline V CDR1 and CDR2: SGDLS, YYNGEE. The CDR3, as DNA: TGTGCCAGCAGCTCTAAGGGGGAGACCCAGTACTTC. Translated: CASSSKGETQYF.

V and J are TRBV6-1 and TRBJ1-1; 7 bases match TRBD1. Unmatched junction bases numbered 5, after V lost 4 bases and J lost 0 bases. This CDR3 region has 15 residues. CDR1 MNHNS and CDR2 SASEGT come from the germline V gene. The CDR3 region has the DNA TGTGCCAGCAGTGGACGACAGGGCGTGAACACTGAAGCTTTCTTT. It encodes CASSGRQGVNTEAFF.

The CDR3 protein is CASYTGQGEGYTF. In nucleotides, the CDR3 is TGTGCCAGCTATACAGGGCAAGGAGAAGGCTACACCTTC. The rearrangement uses TRBV18 and TRBJ1-2; tentative D call: TRBD1 (6 bases). The germline V and J ends were trimmed by 7 bases and 8 bases, with 17 bases remaining between them. CDR1 KGHSH and CDR2 LQKENI come from the germline V gene. The CDR3 totals 13 residues.

The chain joins TRBV9 to TRBJ2-6; D possibly corresponds to TRBD2 (6 bases). From germline, CDR1 is SGDLS and CDR2 YYNGEE. The V end was cut by 2 bases, the J end by 3 bases, with 9 bases between. The CDR3 has 15 residues. This CDR3 reads CASSVGGSGANVLTF. In DNA form, the CDR3 reads TGTGCCAGCAGCGTCGGGGGAAGTGGGGCCAACGTCCTGACTTTC.

CDR3 in amino acids: CASRIWGGEKTQYF. CDR3 DNA: TGTGCCAGCAGAATATGGGGAGGGGAAAAGACCCAGTACTTC. The genes are TRBV28 and TRBJ2-5, with 7 bases aligning to TRBD2. Per germline, CDR1 MDHEN and CDR2 SYDVKM. Losses at the gene ends were 6 bases for V and 6 bases for J; bases not matched to a gene: 10. The CDR3 runs to 14 residues.

The chain's CDR3 is CATSRDIQGVAGANVLTF. CDR3 bases: TGTGCCACCAGCAGAGATATACAGGGGGTAGCGGGGGCCAACGTCCTGACTTTC. V is TRBV15 and J is TRBJ2-6; 8 nucleotides agree with TRBD1. The length of the CDR3 is 18 residues. Trimming removed 0 bases from V and 4 bases from J; junction bases left unmatched: 8. The germline V gene encodes CDR1 LNHNV and CDR2 YYDKDF (reference sequence).

The chain combines TRBV2 with TRBJ2-2, with 7 bases lining up with TRBD1. Per germline, CDR1 SNHLY and CDR2 FYNNEI. V shed 8 bases and J 7 bases; nucleotides not matched to a gene: 10. The CDR3 runs 14 residues. The CDR3 coding sequence is TGTGCCAGCCGAGAGGGGGCTGGGTTCGGGGAGCTGTTTTTT. The encoded protein is CASREGAGFGELFF.

The chain is built from TRBV5-1 and TRBJ1-1; D gene ambiguous. This CDR3 comprises 15 residues. Between the trimmed V and J ends, which lost 4 bases and 5 bases, there was a span of 18 bases. Germline V gene data show CDR1 as SGHRS and CDR2 as YFSETQ. The CDR3 loop is CASSPGMPSGTEAFF. CDR3 sequence (DNA): TGCGCCAGCAGCCCCGGGATGCCTTCGGGGACTGAAGCTTTCTTT.

J is TRBJ2-1 and V is TRBV11-3; D perhaps matches TRBD2 (6 bases). Germline V gene lookup returns CDR1 SGHNT and CDR2 YENEEA. This CDR3 is built from 12 residues. Between the trimmed V and J ends, which lost 3 bases and 8 bases, there was a span of 8 bases. CDR3 coding DNA: TGTGCCAGCAGCTTCCCGGGGGATGAGCAGTTCTTC. Amino acids: CASSFPGDEQFF.

The chain combines TRBV6-6 with TRBJ2-3; D perhaps matches TRBD2 (6 bases). The V end was cut by 2 bases, the J end by 4 bases, with 10 bases between. The germline gives CDR1 MNHNY, CDR2 SVGAGI (reference sequence). CDR3 length equals 14 residues. CDR3 protein: CASSYRAGSDTQYF. CDR3 in DNA: TGTGCCAGCAGTTACCGAGCGGGTTCAGATACGCAGTATTTT.

J is TRBJ2-2 and V is TRBV5-1, with 13 bases identical to TRBD2. The CDR3 runs 16 residues. Losses at the gene ends were 1 base for V and 5 bases for J; bases not matched to a gene: 2. Per the germline V gene, CDR1 is SGHRS and CDR2 is YFSETQ. The CDR3: CASSLRTSGGTGELFF. The DNA for the CDR3 is TGCGCCAGCAGCTTGAGGACTAGCGGGGGTACCGGGGAGCTGTTTTTT.

The chain has TRBV6-5 and TRBJ1-1; D perhaps matches TRBD1 (5 bases). In germline, CDR1 is MNHEY, CDR2 SVGAGI. V lost 4 bases and J lost 0, with 12 bases in between. The length of the CDR3 is 15 residues. The CDR3 spells CASSLGEGMNTEAFF. CDR3 bases: TGTGCCAGCAGTTTAGGGGAGGGGATGAACACTGAAGCTTTCTTT.

This rearrangement joins TRBV5-6 to TRBJ2-5; 9 nucleotides match TRBD1. CDR3 length: 14 amino acids. The V gene end was trimmed by 3 bases and the J gene end by 5 bases; junction bases not matched to a gene: 5. Germline V gene sequence: CDR1 SGHDT, CDR2 YYEEEE. The CDR3 sequence is CASSSGTGSETQYF. CDR3 coding DNA: TGTGCCAGCAGCTCCGGGACAGGGTCGGAGACCCAGTACTTC.

This clone has a single count. This sequence joins TRBV7-9 and TRBJ1-1; D is unresolved. Germline V gene lookup returns CDR1 SEHNR and CDR2 FQNEAQ (reference sequence). The CDR3 runs 11 residues. V lost 5 bases and J 3 bases, leaving 4 bases between the germline ends. CDR3 loop: CASSEYTEAFF. The DNA for the CDR3 is TGTGCCAGCAGCGAGTACACTGAAGCTTTCTTT.